This T cell receptor (beta chain) was captured in a study of T-cell reconstitution after alpha-beta-depleted transplantation in children. This sample's TCRbeta library carried unique molecular identifier barcodes. TCRdb reprocessed the PCR reads via MiXCR and lists one record per CDR3 protein. This table has 600,000 to 800,000 distinct CDR3 sequences, around 12% appearing once. CDR1 and CDR2 from the germline V gene are SGHRS and YFSETQ. The CDR3 runs 15 residues. V dropped 0 bases and J dropped 7 bases, with 14 bases sitting between them. Overall study results and limits: Reportedly, roughly two months post-transplant, alpha-beta T cells arose from several hundred expanded graft clones. By one year post-transplant, T-cell counts and diversity largely arose from T cells that were newly produced.

This clonotype occurred many times. What it binds is not known. The specimen comprised PBMCs, sampled before TCRalphabeta/CD19-depleted stem cell transplant. This chain uses TRBV5-1 with TRBJ2-1, with D maybe TRBD2 (5 bases). The source is a girl aged 2-15 years with congenital amegakaryocytic thrombocytopenia, due to receive a stem cell transplant. Written as DNA, the CDR3 is TGCGCCAGCAGCTTGGAAGCGGCCATCGTAAATGAGCAGTTCTTC. The encoded protein is CASSLEAAIVNEQFF.